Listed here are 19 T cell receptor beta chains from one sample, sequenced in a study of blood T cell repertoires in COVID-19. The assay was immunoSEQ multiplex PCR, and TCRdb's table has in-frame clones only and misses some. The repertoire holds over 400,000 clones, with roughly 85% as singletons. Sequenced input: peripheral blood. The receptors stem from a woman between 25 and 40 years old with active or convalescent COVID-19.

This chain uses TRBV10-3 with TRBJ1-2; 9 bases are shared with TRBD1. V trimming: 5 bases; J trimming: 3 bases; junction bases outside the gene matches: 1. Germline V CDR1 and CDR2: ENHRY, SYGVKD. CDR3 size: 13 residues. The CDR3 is CAISRDRDYGYTF. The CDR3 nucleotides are TGTGCCATCAGTCGGGACAGGGACTATGGCTACACCTTC.

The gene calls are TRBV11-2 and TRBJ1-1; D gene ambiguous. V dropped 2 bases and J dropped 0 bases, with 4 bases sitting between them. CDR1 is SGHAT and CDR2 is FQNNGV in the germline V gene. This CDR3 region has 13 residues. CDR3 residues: CASSLSLNTEAFF. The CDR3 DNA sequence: TGTGCCAGCAGCTTATCGTTGAACACTGAAGCTTTCTTT.

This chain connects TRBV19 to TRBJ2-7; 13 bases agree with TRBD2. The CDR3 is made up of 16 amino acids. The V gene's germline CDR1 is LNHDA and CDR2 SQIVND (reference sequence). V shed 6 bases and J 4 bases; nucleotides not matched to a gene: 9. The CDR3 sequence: CASRQALGLAGYEQYF. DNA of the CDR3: TGTGCCAGTAGGCAGGCCTTGGGACTAGCGGGGTACGAGCAGTACTTC.

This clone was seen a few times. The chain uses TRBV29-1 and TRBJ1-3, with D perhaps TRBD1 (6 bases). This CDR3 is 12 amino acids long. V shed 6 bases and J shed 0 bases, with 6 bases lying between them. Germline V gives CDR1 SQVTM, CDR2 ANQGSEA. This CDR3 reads CSVGHSGNTIYF. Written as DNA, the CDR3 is TGCAGCGTGGGACACTCTGGAAACACCATATATTTT.

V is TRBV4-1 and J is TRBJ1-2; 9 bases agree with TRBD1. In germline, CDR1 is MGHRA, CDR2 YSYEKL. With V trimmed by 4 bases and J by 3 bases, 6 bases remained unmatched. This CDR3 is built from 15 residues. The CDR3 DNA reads TGCGCCAGCAGCCGCCGACAGGGGGTGGACTATGGCTACACCTTC. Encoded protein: CASSRRQGVDYGYTF.

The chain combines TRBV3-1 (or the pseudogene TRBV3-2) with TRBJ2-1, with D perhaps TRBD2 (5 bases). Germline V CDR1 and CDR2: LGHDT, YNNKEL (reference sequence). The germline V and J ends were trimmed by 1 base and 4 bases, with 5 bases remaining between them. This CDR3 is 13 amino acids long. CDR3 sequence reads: CASSQGLYNEQFF. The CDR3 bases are TGTGCCAGCAGCCAAGGACTATACAATGAGCAGTTCTTC.

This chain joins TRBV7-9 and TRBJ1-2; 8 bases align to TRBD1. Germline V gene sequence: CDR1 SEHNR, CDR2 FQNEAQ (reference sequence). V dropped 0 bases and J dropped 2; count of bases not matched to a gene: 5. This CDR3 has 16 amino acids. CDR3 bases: TGTGCCAGCAGCTTAGCGAACGCAGGGGGCAACTATGGCTACACCTTC. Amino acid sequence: CASSLANAGGNYGYTF.

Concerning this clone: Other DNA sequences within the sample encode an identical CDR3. The CDR3 spells CASSLAGTDTQYF. Here the CDR3 DNA reads TGTGCCAGCAGCTTGGCGGGCACAGATACGCAGTATTTT. This chain joins TRBV11-2 and TRBJ2-3; D not certain. Trimming shortened V by 3 bases and J by 1 base, and 5 bases separated the two germline ends. CDR1 and CDR2 (germline): SGHAT, FQNNGV. The CDR3 covers 13 residues.

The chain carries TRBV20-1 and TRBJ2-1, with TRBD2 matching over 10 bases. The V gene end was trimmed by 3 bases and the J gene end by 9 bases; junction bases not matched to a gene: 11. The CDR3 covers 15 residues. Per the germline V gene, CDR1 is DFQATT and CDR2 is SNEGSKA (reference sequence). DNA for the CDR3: TGCAGTGCTAGTAGCCTAGCGGGAGTCGTAAGTGAGCAGTTCTTC. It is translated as CSASSLAGVVSEQFF.

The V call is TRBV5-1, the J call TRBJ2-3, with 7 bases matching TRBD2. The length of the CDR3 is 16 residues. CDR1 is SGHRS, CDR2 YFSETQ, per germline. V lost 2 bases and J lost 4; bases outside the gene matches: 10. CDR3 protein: CASSFGGRALADTQYF. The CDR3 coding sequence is TGCGCCAGCAGCTTTGGGGGGAGGGCCTTGGCAGATACGCAGTATTTT. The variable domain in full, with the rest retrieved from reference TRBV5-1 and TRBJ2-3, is KAGVTQTPRYLIKTRGQQVTLSCSPISGHRSVSWYQQTPGQGLQFLFEYFSETQRNKGNFPGRFSGRQFSNSRSEMNVSTLELGDSALYLCASSFGGRALADTQYFGPGTRLTVL.

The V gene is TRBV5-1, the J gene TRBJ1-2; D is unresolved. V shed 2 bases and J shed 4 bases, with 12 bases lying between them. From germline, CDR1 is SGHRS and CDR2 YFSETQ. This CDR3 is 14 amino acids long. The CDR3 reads CASSFGESGYGYTF. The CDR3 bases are TGCGCCAGCAGCTTCGGGGAATCGGGCTATGGCTACACCTTC. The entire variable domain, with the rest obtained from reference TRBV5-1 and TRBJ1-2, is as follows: KAGVTQTPRYLIKTRGQQVTLSCSPISGHRSVSWYQQTPGQGLQFLFEYFSETQRNKGNFPGRFSGRQFSNSRSEMNVSTLELGDSALYLCASSFGESGYGYTFGSGTRLTVV.

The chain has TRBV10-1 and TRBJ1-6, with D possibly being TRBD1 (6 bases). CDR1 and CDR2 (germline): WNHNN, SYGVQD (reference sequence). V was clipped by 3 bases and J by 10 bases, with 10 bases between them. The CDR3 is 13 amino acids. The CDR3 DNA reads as TGCGCCAGCAGTGACCCCACAGGGTCACCCCTCCACTTT. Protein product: CASSDPTGSPLHF.

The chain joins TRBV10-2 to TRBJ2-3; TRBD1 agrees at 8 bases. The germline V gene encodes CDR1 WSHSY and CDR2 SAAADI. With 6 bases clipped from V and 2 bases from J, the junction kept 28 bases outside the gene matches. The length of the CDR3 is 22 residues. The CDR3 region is CASSQPTRTGPEEPMTTDTQYF. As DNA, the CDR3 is TGCGCCAGCAGCCAACCGACTCGGACAGGGCCTGAAGAGCCGATGACCACAGATACGCAGTATTTT.

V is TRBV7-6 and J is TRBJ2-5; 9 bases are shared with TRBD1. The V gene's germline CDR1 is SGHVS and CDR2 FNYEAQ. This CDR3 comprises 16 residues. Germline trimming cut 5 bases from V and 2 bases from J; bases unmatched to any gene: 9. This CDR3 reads CASSPGQGREQETQYF. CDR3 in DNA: TGTGCCAGCAGCCCGGGACAGGGTAGGGAACAAGAGACCCAGTACTTC.

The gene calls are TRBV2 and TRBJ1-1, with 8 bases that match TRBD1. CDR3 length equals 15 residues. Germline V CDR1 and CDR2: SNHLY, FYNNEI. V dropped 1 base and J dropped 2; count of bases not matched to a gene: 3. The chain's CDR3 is CASSEDGTGNTEAFF. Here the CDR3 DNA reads TGTGCCAGCAGTGAAGATGGGACAGGTAACACTGAAGCTTTCTTT.

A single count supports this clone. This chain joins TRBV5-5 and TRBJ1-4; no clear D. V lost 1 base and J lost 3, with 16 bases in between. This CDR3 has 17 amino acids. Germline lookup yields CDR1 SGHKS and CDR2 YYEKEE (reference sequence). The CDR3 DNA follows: TGTGCCAGCAGCTTGTCTCTCGAGGCAGCACCTAATGAAAAACTGTTTTTT. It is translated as CASSLSLEAAPNEKLFF.

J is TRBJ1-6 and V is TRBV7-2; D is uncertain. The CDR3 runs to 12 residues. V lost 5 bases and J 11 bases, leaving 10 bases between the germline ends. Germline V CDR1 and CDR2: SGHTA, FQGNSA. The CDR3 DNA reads TGTGCCAGCAGCCCGGGTTCCCCACCCCTCCACTTT. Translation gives CASSPGSPPLHF.

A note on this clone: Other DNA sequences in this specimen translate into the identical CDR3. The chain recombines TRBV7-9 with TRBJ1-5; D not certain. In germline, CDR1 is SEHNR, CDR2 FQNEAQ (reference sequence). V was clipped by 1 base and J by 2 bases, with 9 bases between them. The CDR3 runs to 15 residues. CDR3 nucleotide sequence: TGTGCCAGCAGCTTAGGAGGGCTCGGCAATCAGCCCCAGCATTTT. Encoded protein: CASSLGGLGNQPQHF.

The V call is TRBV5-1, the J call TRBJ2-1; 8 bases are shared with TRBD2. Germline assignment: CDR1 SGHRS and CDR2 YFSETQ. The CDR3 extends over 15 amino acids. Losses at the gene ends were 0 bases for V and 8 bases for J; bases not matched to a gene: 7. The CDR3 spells CASSLVSGAEDEQFF. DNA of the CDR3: TGCGCCAGCAGCTTGGTTAGCGGGGCCGAGGATGAGCAGTTCTTC.